In its sample, the clone carrying this T cell receptor beta chain was seen a few times. The antigen remains unidentified. The record originates from a study of beta chain features in type 1 diabetes. Across the whole study: On cell yields, gender and age, patients and healthy donors were similar. Examination covered roughly 100,000,000 sorted cells spanning all samples. Findings and caveats of the study: Whatever favoring of shorter templates PCR might show would apply equally to patients and controls.

What was sequenced were expressed TCRB transcripts, since all of the isolated RNA had been reverse transcribed. Sequencing used immunoSEQ multiplex PCR; TCRdb keeps in-frame clones, though not all of them. The data hold about 900,000 clones, with roughly a sixth observed a single time. With V trimmed by 1 base and J by 4 bases, 14 bases remained unmatched. Germline CDR1 reads MDHEN; CDR2 reads SYDVKM. The CDR3 totals 18 residues. The sequence was obtained from a young woman in good health. Sample: naive CD4+ T cells from blood. The rearrangement uses TRBV28 and TRBJ2-3, with 7 bases matching TRBD1. The CDR3 here is CASSLLVPGGPRADTQYF. DNA for the CDR3: TGTGCCAGCAGTTTATTGGTACCAGGGGGTCCCCGGGCAGATACGCAGTATTTT.